The clone carrying this TCR beta chain was recorded a few times. The antigen remains unidentified. cDNA libraries for TCR beta contained unique molecular identifiers. Some 450,000 cDNA molecules were recovered from an input of about 1 to 10 million T cells. TCRdb ran MiXCR on the PCR reads and lists one entry per CDR3 protein. The sample has fewer than 550,000 distinct CDR3 sequences, around 34% seen once. This record belongs to a study of post-analysis software for immune sequencing data. Study summary: As for disease course, relapsing-remitting, secondary progressive and progressive-relapsing multiple sclerosis were all included. Study-level findings and limits: F measure showed strong co-clustering of same-batch samples. TRBV5-6, TRBV5-1 and TRBV20-1 belonged to a set of a few TRBV segments that were more frequent in patients than controls. Patients with multiple sclerosis recorded significantly lower normalized Chao1 diversity than controls, the study found.

The CDR3 length is 14 residues. CDR1 is SEHNR, CDR2 FQNEAQ, per germline (reference sequence). Trimming stripped 5 bases from V and 7 bases from J, with 15 bases between. What was sequenced was blood. The chain joins TRBV7-9 to TRBJ1-5; D not resolved. The receptor was isolated from a girl aged 2-17 years with multiple sclerosis. CDR3 in DNA: TGTGCCAGCAGCCGCAGATTTAAGGCCCAGCCCCAGCATTTT. Its translation is CASSRRFKAQPQHF.